This T cell receptor beta chain appears in the sequencing data of a study of identical twins. MiXCR was run by TCRdb on the 5' RACE reads, yielding one entry per CDR3 protein. The data show 500,000 to 650,000 distinct CDR3 sequences, with about a fifth seen just once and approximately 0.52% held by the top ten. There are 11 residues in the CDR3. Germline V CDR1 and CDR2: SEHNR, FQNEAQ (reference sequence). In its sample, this clonotype was seen a few times. Germline is not matched at one junction end, which may reflect a read error. The same data also went into a second study, on yellow fever vaccine responses in identical twins.

This sequence originates from a woman under 30 in good health. The source material was CD4+ T cells sorted from blood. The J gene is TRBJ1-1, the V gene TRBV7-9; no reliable D call. The CDR3 reads CASSLVSGRRF. As DNA, the CDR3 is TGTGCCAGCAGCTTAGTATCTGGACGACGGTTT.